Listed below are T cell receptor beta chains from one sample, sequenced in a study of T cell responses to AZD1222 COVID-19 vaccine. Clones were sequenced by immunoSEQ multiplex PCR, and TCRdb holds only the in-frame ones, with some missing. The table lists 120,000 or so clones, around nine tenths of them singletons, with less than 4% in the top ten. The sequenced sample was peripheral blood, obtained 28 days after the second AZD1222 dose. The source of these receptors is an adult who received the AZD1222 COVID-19 vaccine. Both conserved end residues are part of each CDR3. The D gene is left open where the match is weak. Clone sizes are given selectively: once, few, many, or a class where the clone is expanded.

-,TRBV9,TRBJ1-3,-,CASSVGHAPSGNTIYF,TGTGCCAGCAGCGTAGGCCACGCGCCCTCTGGAAACACCATATATTTT
TRBD1,TRBV9,TRBJ2-7,-,CASSPTGTGIYEQYF,TGTGCCAGCAGCCCTACCGGGACAGGGATATACGAGCAGTACTTC
TRBD2,TRBV5-4,TRBJ2-1,-,CASSLLSGGPKYNEQFF,TGTGCCAGCAGCTTGTTATCGGGAGGGCCAAAATACAATGAGCAGTTCTTC
-,TRBV21-1,TRBJ1-5,-,CASKEGQVLHGLNQPQHF,TGTGCCTCAAAAGAGGGACAGGTCCTCCATGGGTTGAATCAGCCCCAGCATTTT
-,TRBV6-6,TRBJ2-1,-,CASSPASNEQFF,TGTGCCAGCAGCCCCGCCTCAAATGAGCAGTTCTTC
-,TRBV6-2/TRBV6-3,TRBJ2-1,-,CASSYEELETSTYNEQFF,TGTGCCAGCAGTTACGAGGAGTTGGAGACTAGTACCTACAATGAGCAGTTCTTC
TRBD1,TRBV6-4,TRBJ2-1,-,CASSEERTGANEQFF,TGTGCCAGCAGTGAAGAGAGGACAGGGGCTAATGAGCAGTTCTTC
TRBD1,TRBV4-1,TRBJ1-6,-,CASSQEGQGTSSYNSPLHF,TGCGCCAGCAGCCAAGAGGGACAGGGCACGAGCTCCTATAATTCACCCCTCCACTTT
TRBD1,TRBV24-1,TRBJ2-5,once,CATSDRTGGRKTQYF,TGTGCCACCAGTGATAGGACAGGGGGTAGGAAGACCCAGTACTTC
-,TRBV28,TRBJ1-5,-,CASSFRGDQPQHF,TGTGCCAGCAGTTTCCGAGGGGATCAGCCCCAGCATTTT
-,TRBV24-1,TRBJ2-7,-,CATSPTGLSYEQYF,TGTGCCACCAGTCCGACAGGACTTTCCTACGAGCAGTACTTC
TRBD1,TRBV14,TRBJ2-1,-,CASSQRQGTLSSYNEQFF,TGTGCCAGCAGCCAAAGACAGGGGACCCTTTCCTCCTACAATGAGCAGTTCTTC
-,TRBV6-4,TRBJ2-3,-,CASSDGGTDTQYF,TGTGCCAGCAGTGACGGGGGCACAGATACGCAGTATTTT
-,TRBV28,TRBJ2-1,-,CASSLGGTPYNEQFF,TGTGCCAGCAGTCTAGGGGGGACCCCCTACAATGAGCAGTTCTTC
TRBD2,TRBV7-2,TRBJ2-3,-,CASSYFGGGPVDTQYF,TGTGCCAGCAGCTATTTCGGGGGGGGGCCGGTAGATACGCAGTATTTT
-,TRBV14,TRBJ2-1,-,CASSQGDEQFF,TGTGCCAGCAGCCAGGGGGATGAGCAGTTCTTC
TRBD1,TRBV19,TRBJ1-5,-,CASTGGTLISEPQHF,TGTGCCAGTACAGGGGGAACTTTAATCAGCGAGCCCCAGCATTTT
-,TRBV6-4,TRBJ2-7,-,CASRSEQGSYEQYF,TGTGCCAGCAGGAGTGAACAGGGCTCCTACGAGCAGTACTTC
-,TRBV4-1,TRBJ1-2,-,CASSQATGNYGYTF,TGCGCCAGCAGCCAAGCGACGGGTAACTATGGCTACACCTTC
-,TRBV4-3,TRBJ1-4,-,CASSQVGVDLREKLFF,TGCGCCAGCAGCCAAGTAGGGGTCGACCTCCGGGAAAAACTGTTTTTT
-,TRBV15,TRBJ1-5,-,CATSSTPTNQPQHF,TGTGCCACCAGCAGTACCCCGACAAATCAGCCCCAGCATTTT
-,TRBV9,TRBJ2-5,-,CASSVQGGPQETQYF,TGTGCCAGCAGCGTACAGGGGGGGCCTCAAGAGACCCAGTACTTC
-,TRBV7-6,TRBJ1-3,-,CASSLGGRNRSILSGNTIYF,TGTGCCAGCAGCTTAGGGGGACGAAACAGGTCTATCCTCTCTGGAAACACCATATATTTT
-,TRBV9,TRBJ1-1,-,CASSVAWNTEAFF,TGTGCCAGCAGCGTAGCCTGGAACACTGAAGCTTTCTTT
-,TRBV6-5,TRBJ1-1,-,CASSYSRGTEAFF,TGTGCCAGCAGTTACTCTCGGGGGACTGAAGCTTTCTTT
-,TRBV6-2/TRBV6-3,TRBJ2-7,-,CASSYRTSGMVEQYF,TGTGCCAGCAGTTACCGTACTTCGGGGATGGTCGAGCAGTACTTC
TRBD1,TRBV6-5,TRBJ2-5,-,CASRSQGGQETQYF,TGTGCCAGCAGATCACAGGGGGGTCAAGAGACCCAGTACTTC
-,TRBV15,TRBJ1-2,-,CATSRDSAGGGSGYTF,TGTGCCACCAGCAGAGATAGTGCGGGGGGAGGTAGTGGCTACACCTTC
-,TRBV30,TRBJ1-3,-,CAWRGRPGNTIYF,TGTGCCTGGAGAGGGAGACCTGGAAACACCATATATTTT
-,TRBV6-2/TRBV6-3,TRBJ2-1,once,CASSYKEDGYNEQFF,TGTGCCAGCAGTTATAAAGAGGACGGCTACAATGAGCAGTTCTTC
TRBD2,TRBV15,TRBJ2-4,-,CATSRVGTSGRDIQYF,TGTGCCACCAGCAGAGTAGGGACTAGCGGGAGGGACATTCAGTACTTC
-,TRBV19,TRBJ2-1,-,CASSGWGASSYNEQFF,TGTGCCAGTTCCGGATGGGGGGCCAGCTCCTACAATGAGCAGTTCTTC
TRBD1,TRBV5-1,TRBJ2-7,-,CASSLAGTGGSGNTYEQYF,TGCGCCAGCAGCTTGGCCGGGACAGGGGGAAGCGGTAATACCTACGAGCAGTACTTC
TRBD2,TRBV19,TRBJ2-1,-,CASSIPSGVVNEQFF,TGTGCCAGTAGTATCCCTAGCGGGGTCGTGAATGAGCAGTTCTTC
-,TRBV27,TRBJ1-4,-,CASSGEQGSEKLFF,TGTGCCAGCAGTGGTGAGCAGGGATCCGAAAAACTGTTTTTT
TRBD1,TRBV4-1,TRBJ2-7,-,CASSLDREVLEQYF,TGCGCCAGCAGCTTGGACAGGGAGGTTCTCGAGCAGTACTTC
-,TRBV6-5,TRBJ1-5,-,CASSYSGGSNQPQHF,TGTGCCAGCAGTTACTCAGGGGGGTCCAATCAGCCCCAGCATTTT
TRBD1,TRBV18,TRBJ1-1,-,CASSLGQDTEAFF,TGTGCCAGCTCCTTGGGACAGGACACTGAAGCTTTCTTT
TRBD1,TRBV9,TRBJ1-6,-,CASSVAGTAGLTLHF,TGTGCCAGCAGCGTAGCGGGGACAGCGGGTCTCACCCTCCACTTT
TRBD1,TRBV4-3,TRBJ2-7,once,CASSQDSGDSSYEQYF,TGCGCCAGCAGCCAAGATTCAGGGGACAGCTCCTACGAGCAGTACTTC
-,TRBV4-1,TRBJ1-2,-,CASSQVRFGNGYTF,TGCGCCAGCAGCCAAGTCCGTTTTGGAAACGGCTACACCTTC
-,TRBV6-5,TRBJ1-5,-,CASRTADQPQHF,TGTGCCAGCAGGACAGCAGATCAGCCCCAGCATTTT
-,TRBV28,TRBJ1-5,-,CASSLRRVGNQPQHF,TGTGCCAGCAGTTTAAGGAGGGTCGGCAATCAGCCCCAGCATTTT
TRBD1,TRBV19,TRBJ2-1,-,CASSLQGTARSREQFF,TGTGCCAGTAGTCTACAGGGGACAGCGAGGAGTCGTGAGCAGTTCTTC
-,TRBV7-3,TRBJ1-1,-,CASSFDVGEAFF,TGTGCCAGCAGCTTCGACGTCGGTGAAGCTTTCTTT
-,TRBV7-9,TRBJ1-5,few,CASSYRDQPQHF,TGTGCCAGCAGCTACAGGGATCAGCCCCAGCATTTT
-,TRBV7-9,TRBJ1-2,-,CASRRRGYTF,TGTGCCAGCCGACGGAGAGGCTACACCTTC
-,TRBV6-5,TRBJ1-2,-,CATSPGADYGYTF,TGTGCCACCTCCCCCGGGGCCGACTATGGCTACACCTTC
TRBD2,TRBV19,TRBJ2-7,-,CASSISHGLAGGPSYEQYF,TGTGCCAGTAGTATTTCCCACGGACTAGCGGGAGGGCCCTCCTACGAGCAGTACTTC
-,TRBV10-1,TRBJ1-1,-,CASSGGSEGNTEAFF,TGCGCCAGCAGTGGTGGCAGCGAGGGGAACACTGAAGCTTTCTTT